This TCR beta chain came from a study of T cells in Graves' hyperthyroidism and ophthalmopathy. CDR1 LNHDA and CDR2 SQIVND come from the germline V gene (reference sequence). The V and J ends lost 6 bases and 2 bases, in that order; junction bases with no gene match: 12. The CDR3 contains 16 residues. The definition of stable Graves' hyperthyroidism was no ophthalmopathy progression within 18 months. Using RNA transcripts as the source, TCR beta CDR3 regions were amplified. TCR CDR3 regions were first amplified by RT-PCR with HTBI primers. MiXCR, run by TCRdb on the multiplex PCR reads, gives a single entry per CDR3 protein. The sample lists under 350,000 distinct CDR3 sequences, over 20% occurring once.

This receptor was identified in a woman in her 50s with Graves' hyperthyroidism. The chain links TRBV19 to TRBJ2-7, with TRBD2 matching 8 bases. Sequences were obtained from blood. In DNA, the CDR3 is TGTGCCAGTAGCCCGGGGGGGCTGACCCTAACCTACGAGCAGTACTTC. Its protein product is CASSPGGLTLTYEQYF.